The T cell receptor (beta chain) described here comes from a study of PD-L1 blockade in urothelial cancer. CDR3 size: 15 residues. In germline, CDR1 is ENHRY, CDR2 SYGVKD. V was clipped by 3 bases and J by 2 bases; unmatched bases: 0. Time point here: pretreatment peripheral blood. Assay: immunoSEQ multiplex PCR; the TCRdb copy retains only in-frame clones and omits some. The data contain about 47,000 clones, around 80% of them singletons. This chain connects TRBV10-3 to TRBJ2-6; 8 bases are shared with TRBD1. The clonotype was recovered from a man in his sixties with urothelial cancer. The sample in question was PBMCs, obtained around atezolizumab (anti-PD-L1) treatment. In nucleotides, the CDR3 is TGTGCCATCAGTGAACAGGGGGCTGGGGCCAACGTCCTGACTTTC. This encodes CAISEQGAGANVLTF.